A selection of T cell receptor beta chains follows, all from one sample in a study of T cell responses to AZD1222 COVID-19 vaccine. Data came from immunoSEQ multiplex PCR; TCRdb stores just in-frame clones and leaves some out. Of over 110,000 clones in the sample, about 90% were seen once. Sequenced material: peripheral blood, taken 28 days after the second AZD1222 dose. All receptors come from an adult who received the AZD1222 COVID-19 vaccine. Each CDR3 is given with its conserved first and last residue. The order of the fields is J gene, V gene, CDR3 protein.

J gene: TRBJ2-4; V gene: TRBV7-2; CDR3 protein: CASSPRQGANIQYF
J gene: TRBJ2-1; V gene: TRBV7-8; CDR3 protein: CASSLAASTRLAGVGNEQFF
J gene: TRBJ2-2; V gene: TRBV4-2; CDR3 protein: CASSQEPGLAGGMVFF
J gene: TRBJ1-1; V gene: TRBV30; CDR3 protein: CAWSVPLRPGPNEAFF
J gene: TRBJ2-1; V gene: TRBV7-2; CDR3 protein: CASSLEGTSGRFNNEQFF
J gene: TRBJ1-5; V gene: TRBV9; CDR3 protein: CASTLRGEESNQPQHF
J gene: TRBJ1-1; V gene: TRBV18; CDR3 protein: CASSGGPNTEAFF
J gene: TRBJ1-4; V gene: TRBV5-1; CDR3 protein: CASGWTGGGEKLFF
J gene: TRBJ1-4; V gene: TRBV4-3; CDR3 protein: CASSQSRGVNEKLFF
J gene: TRBJ1-1; V gene: TRBV3-1/TRBV3-2; CDR3 protein: CASSQGSGNTEAFF
J gene: TRBJ2-7; V gene: TRBV7-2; CDR3 protein: CASSLVSGQGISEQYF
J gene: TRBJ2-7; V gene: TRBV7-8; CDR3 protein: CASSLGRTSGITSYEQYF
J gene: TRBJ2-7; V gene: TRBV18; CDR3 protein: CASSPLQLVQDEQYF
J gene: TRBJ1-2; V gene: TRBV6-1; CDR3 protein: CASSDAQGGQVIYGYTF
J gene: TRBJ2-7; V gene: TRBV7-2; CDR3 protein: CASSFSGSGTVYEQYF
J gene: TRBJ1-2; V gene: TRBV6-5; CDR3 protein: CASRPVGRRYGYTF
J gene: TRBJ1-5; V gene: TRBV24-1; CDR3 protein: CATSDTDIQPQHF